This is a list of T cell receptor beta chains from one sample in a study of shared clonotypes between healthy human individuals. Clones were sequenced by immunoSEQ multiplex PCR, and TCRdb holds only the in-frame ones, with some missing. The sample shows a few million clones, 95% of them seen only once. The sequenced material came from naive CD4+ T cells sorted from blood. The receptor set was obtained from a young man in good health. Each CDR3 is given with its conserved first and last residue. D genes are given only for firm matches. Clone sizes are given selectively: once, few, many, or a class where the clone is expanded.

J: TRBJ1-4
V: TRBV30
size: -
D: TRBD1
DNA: TGTGCCTGGAGTGACCCAGGGGGAACTAATGAAAAACTGTTTTTT
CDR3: CAWSDPGGTNEKLFF

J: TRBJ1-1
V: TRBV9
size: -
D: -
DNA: TGTGCCAGCGGATCGGGGGGCGCAGGACGAGATCCTGAAGCTTTCTTT
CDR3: CASGSGGAGRDPEAFF

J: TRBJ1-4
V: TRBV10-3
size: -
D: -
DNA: TGTGCCATCAGTTCCGGACCGAAAAATGAAAAACTGTTTTTT
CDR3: CAISSGPKNEKLFF

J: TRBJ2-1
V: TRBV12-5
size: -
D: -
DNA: TGTGCTAGTGGTCTCGGATACTACAATGAGCAGTTCTTC
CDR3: CASGLGYYNEQFF

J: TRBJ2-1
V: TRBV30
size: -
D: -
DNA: TGTGCCTGGAGTGTACAGGAAGCCTACAATGAGCAGTTCTTC
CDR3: CAWSVQEAYNEQFF

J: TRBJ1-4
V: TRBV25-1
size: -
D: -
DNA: TGTGCCAGCAGTGAGACCGGACCGACTAATGAAAAACTGTTTTTT
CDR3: CASSETGPTNEKLFF

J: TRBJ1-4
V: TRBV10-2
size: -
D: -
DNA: TGCGCCAGCAGTGAGTGGGGGGTGGATGGTGAAAAACTGTTTTTT
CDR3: CASSEWGVDGEKLFF

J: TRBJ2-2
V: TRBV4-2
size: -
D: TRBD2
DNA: TGTGCCAGCAGCTCTTCACCGGGACTATCCCTAAAAGGGGAGCTGTTTTTT
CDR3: CASSSSPGLSLKGELFF

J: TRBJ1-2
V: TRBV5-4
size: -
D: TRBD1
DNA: TGTGCCAGCAGCTTGACAGGGGGACTCTATGGCTACACCTTC
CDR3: CASSLTGGLYGYTF

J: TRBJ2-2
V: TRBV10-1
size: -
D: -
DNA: TGCGCCAGCAGCACCGGGGAGCTGTTTTTT
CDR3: CASSTGELFF

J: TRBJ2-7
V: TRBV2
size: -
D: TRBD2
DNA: TGTGCCAGCAGTGAGGCGGGGGGAACCTACGAGCAGTACTTC
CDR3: CASSEAGGTYEQYF

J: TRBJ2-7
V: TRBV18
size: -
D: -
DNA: TGTGCCAGCTCGGCCGGGACCGGCTCCTACGAGCAGTACTTC
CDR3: CASSAGTGSYEQYF

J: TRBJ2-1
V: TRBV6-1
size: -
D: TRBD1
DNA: TGTGCCAGCAGTGAAATACAGGGGGTTGGCAATGAGCAGTTCTTC
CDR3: CASSEIQGVGNEQFF

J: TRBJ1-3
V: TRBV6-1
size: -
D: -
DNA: TGTGCCAGCAGTGAAGCTCCGGGAAACACCATATATTTT
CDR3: CASSEAPGNTIYF

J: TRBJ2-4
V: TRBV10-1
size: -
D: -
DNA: TGCGCCAGCAGTGAGTCTCCAGGGTCAAACATTCAGTACTTC
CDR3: CASSESPGSNIQYF

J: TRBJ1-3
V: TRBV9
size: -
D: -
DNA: TGTGCCAGCAGCGTTGACACCGGTGGAAACACCATATATTTT
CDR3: CASSVDTGGNTIYF

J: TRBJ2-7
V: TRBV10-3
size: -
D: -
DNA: TGTGCCACAACAGCAGGGAACGAGCAGTACTTC
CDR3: CATTAGNEQYF

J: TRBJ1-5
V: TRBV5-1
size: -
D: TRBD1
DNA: TGCGCCAGCAGCTCAAGCGGACCGGGACAGCCCATTCAATATAGCAATCAGCCCCAGCATTTT
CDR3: CASSSSGPGQPIQYSNQPQHF

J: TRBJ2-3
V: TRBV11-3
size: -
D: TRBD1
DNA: TGTGCCAGCAGCTTTGAGGGGGCTAAAGGAGATACGCAGTATTTT
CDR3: CASSFEGAKGDTQYF

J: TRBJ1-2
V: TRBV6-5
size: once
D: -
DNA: TGTGCCAGCAGTTACTCACGGGGCGGCTACACCTTC
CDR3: CASSYSRGGYTF

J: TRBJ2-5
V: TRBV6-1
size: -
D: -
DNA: TGTGCCAGCAGTGGCGCAGGGCCTTGGGAGACCCAGTACTTC
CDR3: CASSGAGPWETQYF

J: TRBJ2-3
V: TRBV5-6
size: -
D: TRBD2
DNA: TGTGCCAGCAGCAGATCCGGGACTAGCCAAGGCACAGATACGCAGTATTTT
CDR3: CASSRSGTSQGTDTQYF

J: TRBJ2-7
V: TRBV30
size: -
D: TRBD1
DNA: TGTGCCTGGAACCCCGGACAGGTGCCACCCTACGAGCAGTACTTC
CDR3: CAWNPGQVPPYEQYF

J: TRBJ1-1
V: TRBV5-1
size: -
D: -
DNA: TGCGCCAGCAGCCCGGACGGTCGGCAGAACACTGAAGCTTTCTTT
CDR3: CASSPDGRQNTEAFF

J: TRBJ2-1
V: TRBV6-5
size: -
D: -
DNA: TGTGCCAGCAGTCCCTGGGCGGGGAATGAGCAGTTCTTC
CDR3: CASSPWAGNEQFF

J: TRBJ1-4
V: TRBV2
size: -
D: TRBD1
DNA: TGTGCCAGCAGAGGGACAGGGGGTAATGAAAAACTGTTTTTT
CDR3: CASRGTGGNEKLFF

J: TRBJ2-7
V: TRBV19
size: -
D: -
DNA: TGTGCCAGTAGTAACTGGGGAATCGAGCAGTACTTC
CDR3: CASSNWGIEQYF

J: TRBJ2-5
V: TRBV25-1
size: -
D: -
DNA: TGTGCCAGCAGTGGACCACAAGAGACCCAGTACTTC
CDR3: CASSGPQETQYF

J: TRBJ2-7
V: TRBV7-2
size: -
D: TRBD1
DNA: TGTGCCAGCAGCCTAGGAGGACAGGGCTACGAGCAGTACTTC
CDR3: CASSLGGQGYEQYF

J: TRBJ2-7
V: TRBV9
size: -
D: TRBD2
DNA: TGTGCCAGCAGCGTGTTAGCGGGGGGGCCCTACGAGCAGTACTTC
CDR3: CASSVLAGGPYEQYF

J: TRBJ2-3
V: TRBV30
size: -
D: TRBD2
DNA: TGTGCCTGGAAGGCTAGCGGGAGGACGCAGTATTTT
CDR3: CAWKASGRTQYF

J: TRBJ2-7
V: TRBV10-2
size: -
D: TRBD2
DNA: TGCGCCAGCAGTGGGGGAGGGACCCCGTACGAGCAGTACTTC
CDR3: CASSGGGTPYEQYF

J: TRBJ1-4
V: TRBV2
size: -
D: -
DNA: TGTGCCAGCAGTGAATATCGGCAGGGGCCTGAAAAACTGTTTTTT
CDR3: CASSEYRQGPEKLFF

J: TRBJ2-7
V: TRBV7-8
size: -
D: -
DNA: TGTGCCAGCAGCACACCCCTCTACGAGCAGTACTTC
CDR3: CASSTPLYEQYF

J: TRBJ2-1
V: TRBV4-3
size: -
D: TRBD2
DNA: TGCGCCAGCAGCCAAATTACGGTAGCGGGGTACAATGAGCAGTTCTTC
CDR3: CASSQITVAGYNEQFF

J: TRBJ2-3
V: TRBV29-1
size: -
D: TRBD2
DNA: TGCAGCGGGACTAGCGGGGGGGGCACAGATACGCAGTATTTT
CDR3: CSGTSGGGTDTQYF

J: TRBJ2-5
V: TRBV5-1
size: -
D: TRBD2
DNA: TGCGCCAGCAGCCACGGACTAGCGGTACAAGAGACCCAGTACTTC
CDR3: CASSHGLAVQETQYF

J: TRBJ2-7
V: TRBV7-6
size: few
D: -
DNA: TGTGCCAGCAGCTTAGCTTACGGTCCCTACGAGCAGTACTTC
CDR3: CASSLAYGPYEQYF

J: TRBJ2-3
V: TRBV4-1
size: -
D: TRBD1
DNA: TGCGCCAGCAGCCAAGGGGGGACAGTCGAACGCGGCACAGATACGCAGTATTTT
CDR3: CASSQGGTVERGTDTQYF

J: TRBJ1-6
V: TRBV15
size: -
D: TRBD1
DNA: TGTGCCACCAGCAGAGTACCGGGACAGACTAATTCACCCCTCCACTTT
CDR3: CATSRVPGQTNSPLHF

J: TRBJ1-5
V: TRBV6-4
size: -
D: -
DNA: TGTGCCAGCAGTGACTCCCCCGACAGCGGGAAGGGCAATCAGCCCCAGCATTTT
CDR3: CASSDSPDSGKGNQPQHF

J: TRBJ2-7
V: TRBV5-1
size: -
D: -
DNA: TGCGCCAGCAGCCGGACCGGATACTACGAGCAGTACTTC
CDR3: CASSRTGYYEQYF

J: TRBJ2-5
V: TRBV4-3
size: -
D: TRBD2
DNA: TGCGCCAGCAGCCAAGATTCCATTAGCGGGAGGGCCGGAGAGACCCAGTACTTC
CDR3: CASSQDSISGRAGETQYF

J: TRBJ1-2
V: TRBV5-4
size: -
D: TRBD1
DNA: TGTGCCAGCAGCGGGACAGGGGGCCTCTATGGCTACACCTTC
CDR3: CASSGTGGLYGYTF

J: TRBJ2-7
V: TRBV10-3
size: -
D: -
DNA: TGTGCCATCAGTGATTTTTACGAGCAGTACTTC
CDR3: CAISDFYEQYF

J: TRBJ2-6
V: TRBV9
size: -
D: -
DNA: TGTGCCAGCAGCGTAGCACAGTCTGGGGCCAACGTCCTGACTTTC
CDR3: CASSVAQSGANVLTF

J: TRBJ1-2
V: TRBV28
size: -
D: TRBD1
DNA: TGTGCCAGCAGCTTAGGGGGAGGGGGCGTAAACTATGGCTACACCTTC
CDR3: CASSLGGGGVNYGYTF